One sample yielded the 8 T cell receptor beta chains listed below, sequenced in a study of human T cells and chemical hapten exposure. Time point: patch test 2, 6 weeks after DPC sensitization. Treatment defined: therapeutic diphenylcyclopropenone sensitization with weekly scalp DPC. TCRdb re-derived calls from the RACE reads in MiXCR, one entry per CDR3 protein. Of under 85,000 distinct CDR3 sequences listed, 10% are singletons. The material sequenced was whole blood, taken in connection with sensitization to the hapten diphenylcyclopropenone (DPC). These receptors came from a woman aged 50 to 60 with alopecia areata. Some clones in this sample may be carry-over from other donors' samples.

In this sample, this clonotype turned up many times. The chain has TRBV5-1 and TRBJ2-3; D is ambiguous. This CDR3 spans 12 amino acids. The ends were cut back, 4 bases at V and 0 bases at J, with 3 bases in the middle. Germline V gene lookup returns CDR1 SGHRS and CDR2 YFSETQ. CDR3 sequence: CASSISTDTQYF. The CDR3, as DNA: TGCGCCAGCAGCATCAGCACAGATACGCAGTATTTT.

Ten or more counts support this clonotype. The chain uses TRBV29-1 and TRBJ1-1; TRBD1 agrees at 7 bases. Germline CDR1 and CDR2: SQVTM and ANQGSEA. Trimming removed 8 bases from V and 3 bases from J; junction bases left unmatched: 9. The CDR3 spans 13 residues. CDR3 in DNA: TGCAGCCTGACGACAGGGAGAGACACTGAAGCTTTCTTT. Amino acid sequence: CSLTTGRDTEAFF.

This rearrangement joins TRBV9 to TRBJ2-7; TRBD2 might be the D (5 bases). The CDR3 sequence is 14 residues long. Deletions cut 1 base from V and 3 bases from J, with 11 bases between. Germline CDR1 reads SGDLS; CDR2 reads YYNGEE. The CDR3 region has the DNA TGTGCCAGCAGCGTACTGGACTCCAACTACGAGCAGTACTTC. Its translation: CASSVLDSNYEQYF.

A few counts support this clonotype. V gene TRBV19 combines with J gene TRBJ1-1; D unresolved. Per germline, CDR1 LNHDA and CDR2 SQIVND (reference sequence). This CDR3 contains 11 residues. Trimming pared 5 bases from V and 7 bases from J, leaving 8 bases between. CDR3 sequence: CASSPGREAFF. The DNA for the CDR3 is TGTGCCAGTAGTCCGGGCCGTGAAGCTTTCTTT.

The table lists this clonotype with many counts. V gene TRBV11-2 combines with J gene TRBJ2-6; D is uncertain. V was pared by 4 bases and J by 4 bases, with 11 bases between. The germline gives CDR1 SGHAT, CDR2 FQNNGV. The CDR3 runs to 15 residues. CDR3 sequence reads: CASSSPRVGANVLTF. The CDR3 nucleotides are TGTGCCAGCAGCTCACCGCGAGTAGGGGCCAACGTCCTGACTTTC.

This clonotype was recorded at least ten times. This chain connects TRBV6-5 to TRBJ2-1, with D tentatively TRBD2 (6 bases). Trimming took 0 bases from V and 3 from J, leaving 12 bases between them. CDR3 length equals 16 residues. CDR1 and CDR2 from the germline V gene are MNHEY and SVGAGI. Written as DNA, the CDR3 is TGTGCCAGCAGTTACTCAGGCGGGATTATCTACAATGAGCAGTTCTTC. This encodes CASSYSGGIIYNEQFF.

This clonotype was detected ten times or more. This sequence joins TRBV5-1 and TRBJ1-5, with 8 bases that match TRBD1. Germline assignment: CDR1 SGHRS and CDR2 YFSETQ. J was trimmed by 0 bases and V by 3 bases; bases with no gene match: 5. The CDR3 runs 16 residues. In nucleotides, the CDR3 is TGCGCCAGCAGCTGGGGGACAGGAAATAGCAATCAGCCCCAGCATTTT. It specifies CASSWGTGNSNQPQHF.

This clonotype was counted ten times or more. This sequence joins TRBV7-8 and TRBJ1-2; D is unresolved. This CDR3 is built from 14 residues. The V end lost 0 bases, the J end lost 2 bases, and 7 bases lay between the germline ends. Germline V gene sequence: CDR1 SGHVS, CDR2 FQNEAQ. CDR3 in amino acids: CASSLAHRNYGYTF. As DNA, the CDR3 is TGTGCCAGCAGCTTAGCGCATCGGAACTATGGCTACACCTTC. Together with reference TRBV7-8 and TRBJ1-2, the CDR3 gives the full variable domain: GAGVSQSPRYKVAKRGQDVALRCDPISGHVSLFWYQQALGQGPEFLTYFQNEAQLDKSGLPSDRFFAERPEGSVSTLKIQRTQQEDSAVYLCASSLAHRNYGYTFGSGTRLTVV.